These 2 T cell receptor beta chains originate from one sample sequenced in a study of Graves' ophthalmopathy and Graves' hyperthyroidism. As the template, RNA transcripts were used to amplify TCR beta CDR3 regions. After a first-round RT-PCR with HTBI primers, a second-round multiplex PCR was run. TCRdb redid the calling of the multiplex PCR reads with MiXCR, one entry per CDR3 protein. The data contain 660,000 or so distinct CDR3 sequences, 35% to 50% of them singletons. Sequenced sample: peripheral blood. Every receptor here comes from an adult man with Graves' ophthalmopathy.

Here the CDR3 DNA reads TGTGCCAGCTTAGCAGACAGGGGAGGTTATGGCTACACCTTC. It translates to CASLADRGGYGYTF. The chain combines TRBV11-1 with TRBJ1-2; the match to TRBD1 covers 8 bases. In germline, CDR1 is SGHAT, CDR2 FQDESV (reference sequence). The CDR3 runs to 14 residues. V trimming: 8 bases; J trimming: 5 bases; junction bases outside the gene matches: 10.

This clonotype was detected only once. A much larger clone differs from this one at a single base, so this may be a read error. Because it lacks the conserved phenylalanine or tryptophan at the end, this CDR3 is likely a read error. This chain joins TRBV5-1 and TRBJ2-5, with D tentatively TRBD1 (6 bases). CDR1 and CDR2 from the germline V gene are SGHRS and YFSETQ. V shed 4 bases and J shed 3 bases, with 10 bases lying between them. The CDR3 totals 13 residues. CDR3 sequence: CASSTGQKETQYL. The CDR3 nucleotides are TGCGCCAGCAGCACCGGACAGAAAGAGACCCAGTACCTC.